This TCR beta chain emerged from a study of cytomegalovirus exposure and HLA in healthy donors. Findings and caveats of the study: Analysis was carried out at a later point, and it linked a missense DCLRE1C variant to TCR beta V- and J-gene trimming.

The V and J ends lost 8 bases and 8 bases respectively, with 6 bases between them. Germline V CDR1 and CDR2: MDHEN, SYDVKM. This CDR3 spans 10 amino acids. With respect to this clone: Its antigen is undetermined.

The PCR ran on 60 Vbeta and 13 Jbeta primers. The assay was immunoSEQ multiplex PCR, and TCRdb's table has in-frame clones only and misses some. The sample comprises about 190,000 clones, 85% to 90% of which are singletons, and 1.3% rests with the top ten. The sequence was obtained from a man aged 25 to 45 in good health and CMV-seronegative. V gene TRBV28 combines with J gene TRBJ1-4; D remains ambiguous. Sequenced input: PBMCs. The CDR3: CASLGEKLFF. In DNA, the CDR3 is TGTGCCAGCCTCGGGGAAAAACTGTTTTTT.